The clone carrying this T cell receptor beta chain came up many times. Its antigen remains unidentified. Both iRepertoire HTBI primers and Arm-PCR of CDR3 regions were used to build the TCR beta libraries. TCRdb called the multiplex PCR reads again in MiXCR, with one record for every CDR3 protein. The sample has fewer than 550,000 distinct CDR3 sequences, 20% to 25% seen once. Time point here: persistent/refractory GD, antithyroid drugs over 5 years with positive TRAb. PBMC RNA served as the TCR library source. An endocrinology unit in Xi'an, China, supplied the patients. The record originates from a study of regulatory T cells in long-lasting Graves disease. Trimming pared 5 bases from V and 8 bases from J, leaving 15 bases between. The CDR3 is made up of 13 amino acids. Study-level points and caveats: Newly diagnosed patients had higher TCR diversity than persistent Graves' patients did. Repertoires from persistent disease leaned toward TRBV28, TRBJ1-2 and TRBJ2-5.

The chain carries TRBV12-3 or TRBV12-4 and TRBJ1-2; D uncertain. This TCR derives from a female donor with Graves disease. The sequenced sample was peripheral blood mononuclear cells (PBMCs), obtained when the disease was refractory, from a patient treated with antithyroid drugs. CDR3 loop: CASSPGPNQGYTF. The CDR3 DNA sequence: TGTGCCAGCAGTCCTGGGCCTAACCAGGGCTACACCTTC.